Listed here are 6 T cell receptor beta chains from one sample, sequenced in a study of OX40 agonist ivuxolimab in advanced cancers. TCRdb keeps only in-frame clones here, not all; method: immunoSEQ multiplex PCR. The sample consists of around 31,000 clones, roughly 90% of them appearing once. Here the sequenced sample was CD4+ or CD8+ T cells sorted from blood, taken in a trial of the OX40 agonist ivuxolimab. These receptors were taken from an adult with an advanced solid tumor such as melanoma, head and neck, liver or kidney cancer.

The chain recombines TRBV5-5 with TRBJ2-1; no definite D call. V gave up 0 bases and J gave up 8 bases, with 15 bases separating them. The CDR3 is 15 residues long. Per the germline V gene, CDR1 is SGHKS and CDR2 is YYEKEE (reference sequence). This CDR3 reads CASSLVGPAWDEQFF. The CDR3 DNA sequence: TGTGCCAGCAGCTTGGTCGGTCCCGCCTGGGATGAGCAGTTCTTC.

The chain links TRBV6-6 to TRBJ2-7; D may correspond to TRBD1 or TRBD2 (5 bases each). Looked up from germline, CDR1 is MNHNY and CDR2 is SVGAGI (reference sequence). Between the trimmed V and J ends, which lost 2 bases and 4 bases, there was a span of 15 bases. CDR3 length: 15 residues. The CDR3 DNA sequence: TGTGCCAGCAGTTACACTTACGGGACCGGATACGAGCAGTACTTC. Translated, it gives CASSYTYGTGYEQYF.

This clone has just one count. The J gene is TRBJ2-7, the V gene TRBV6-6; 11 bases align to TRBD1. Germline V gene data show CDR1 as MNHNY and CDR2 as SVGAGI (reference sequence). This CDR3 spans 15 amino acids. Losses at the gene ends were 6 bases for V and 5 bases for J; bases not matched to a gene: 9. The CDR3 loop is CASRPPGQGVDEQYF. The CDR3 DNA follows: TGTGCCAGCAGGCCCCCGGGACAGGGGGTTGACGAGCAGTACTTC.

In DNA, the CDR3 is TGTGCCAGTAATTACGGCGGGTTCCGCAATCAGCCCCAGCATTTT. It yields the protein CASNYGGFRNQPQHF. This sequence joins TRBV19 and TRBJ1-5; D uncertain. V shed 7 bases and J shed 2 bases, with 15 bases lying between them. From germline, CDR1 is LNHDA and CDR2 SQIVND (reference sequence). CDR3 size: 15 residues.

This rearrangement joins TRBV5-1 to TRBJ2-7; D may be TRBD1 (5 bases). V lost 0 bases to trimming and J lost 1 base, with 20 bases between them. This CDR3 spans 18 amino acids. Germline loops: CDR1 SGHRS, CDR2 YFSETQ. The CDR3 reads CASSLAETRQGWSYEQYF. In DNA form, the CDR3 reads TGCGCCAGCAGCTTGGCCGAGACGAGGCAGGGCTGGTCCTACGAGCAGTACTTC.

The CDR3 loop reads CASSARVGDSPLHF. CDR3 DNA: TGTGCCAGCAGCGCTAGGGTAGGGGATTCACCCCTCCACTTT. The rearrangement uses TRBV11-2 and TRBJ1-6; D possibly corresponds to TRBD1 (5 bases). The CDR3 is 14 amino acids. Germline CDR1 is SGHAT and CDR2 is FQNNGV. V was cut by 5 bases and J by 8 bases, with 13 bases left in between.